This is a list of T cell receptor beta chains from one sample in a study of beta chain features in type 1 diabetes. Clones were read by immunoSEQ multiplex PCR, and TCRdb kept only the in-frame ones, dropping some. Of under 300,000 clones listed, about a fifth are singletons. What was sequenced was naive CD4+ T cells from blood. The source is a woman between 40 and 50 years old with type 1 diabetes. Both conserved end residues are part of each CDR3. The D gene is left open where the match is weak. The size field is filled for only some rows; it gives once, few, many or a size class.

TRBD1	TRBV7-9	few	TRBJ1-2	CASSLATGNGYTF	TGTGCCAGCAGCTTAGCGACAGGGAATGGCTACACCTTC
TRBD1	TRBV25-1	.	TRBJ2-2	CASSERTRTGGNTGELFF	TGTGCCAGCAGTGAACGTACGCGGACAGGGGGCAACACCGGGGAGCTGTTTTTT
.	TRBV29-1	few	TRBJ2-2	CSVRPAGATGELFF	TGCAGCGTCCGCCCCGCAGGGGCCACCGGGGAGCTGTTTTTT
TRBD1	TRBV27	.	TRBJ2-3	CASSSGQGAIPDTQYF	TGTGCCAGCAGCTCAGGACAGGGGGCGATCCCAGATACGCAGTATTTT
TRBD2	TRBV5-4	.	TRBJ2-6	CASSPGLAGSGANVLTF	TGTGCCAGCAGCCCGGGACTAGCGGGATCTGGGGCCAACGTCCTGACTTTC
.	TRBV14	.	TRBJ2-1	CASSPWASGLPYNEQFF	TGTGCCAGCAGCCCTTGGGCCAGCGGGCTACCTTACAATGAGCAGTTCTTC
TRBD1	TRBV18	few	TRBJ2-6	CASSPGTGMTF	TGTGCCAGCTCACCAGGGACAGGAATGACTTTC
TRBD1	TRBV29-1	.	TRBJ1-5	CSVGDRGGNQPQHF	TGCAGCGTTGGGGACAGGGGGGGAAATCAGCCCCAGCATTTT
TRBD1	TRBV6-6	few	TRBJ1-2	CASSSPTGQEGGYTF	TGTGCCAGCAGTTCCCCGACGGGACAGGAAGGCGGCTACACCTTC
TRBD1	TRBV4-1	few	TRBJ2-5	CASSQGGTGRQETQYF	TGCGCCAGCAGCCAAGGTGGGACAGGGAGACAAGAGACCCAGTACTTC
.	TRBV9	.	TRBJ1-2	CASSAQGNYGYTF	TGTGCCAGCAGCGCCCAGGGAAACTATGGCTACACCTTC
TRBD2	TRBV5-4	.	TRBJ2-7	CASSSPAGEGYEQYF	TGTGCCAGCAGCTCACCAGCGGGAGAGGGCTACGAGCAGTACTTC
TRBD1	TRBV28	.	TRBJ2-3	CASSPPTGGDTQYF	TGTGCCAGCAGCCCACCGACAGGGGGAGATACGCAGTATTTT
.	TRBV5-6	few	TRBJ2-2	CASSLGSFWTTTGELFF	TGTGCCAGCAGCTTGGGGTCGTTCTGGACTACCACCGGGGAGCTGTTTTTT
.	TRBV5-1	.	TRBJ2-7	CASSGREQYF	TGCGCCAGCAGCGGGAGGGAGCAGTACTTC
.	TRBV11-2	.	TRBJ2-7	CASSVTTGYEQYF	TGTGCCAGCAGCGTGACGACAGGCTACGAGCAGTACTTC
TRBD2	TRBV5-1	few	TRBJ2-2	CATTVREAGELFF	TGCGCCACCACGGTTCGGGAGGCCGGGGAGCTGTTTTTT
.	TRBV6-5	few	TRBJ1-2	CASRRLNYGYTF	TGTGCCAGCAGGCGGCTGAACTATGGCTACACCTTC
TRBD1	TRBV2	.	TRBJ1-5	CASRMDRAVSNQPQHF	TGTGCCAGCAGGATGGACAGGGCAGTCAGCAATCAGCCCCAGCATTTT
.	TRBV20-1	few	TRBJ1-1	CSASRNTEAFF	TGCAGTGCTAGCCGTAACACTGAAGCTTTCTTT